This T cell receptor beta chain was sequenced for a study of blood T cell repertoires in COVID-19. On the study more broadly: The United States, Italy and Spain provided the acute and convalescent COVID-19 samples.

Authors' analysis steps: Estimation of nucleated cell counts relied on the amplification of reference gene primers. Using immunoSEQ multiplex PCR, the repertoire was profiled, and TCRdb retains in-frame clones only, with some absent. V and J calls and clone size are copied from that table; D and trimming were computed from the DNA. The sample lists tens of thousands of clones; roughly 90% were seen once. CDR1 SEHNR and CDR2 FQNEAQ come from the germline V gene (reference sequence). With V trimmed by 5 bases and J by 8 bases, 6 bases remained unmatched. The CDR3 covers 13 residues. V is TRBV7-9 and J is TRBJ1-2; TRBD1 aligns across 9 bases. The receptor was isolated from a man in his 60s with acute or convalescent COVID-19. Sequencing used peripheral blood. The CDR3 nucleotides read TGTGCCAGCAGCCCAGGGACAGGGCGAGGCTACACCTTC. It specifies CASSPGTGRGYTF.